This passage covers 22 T cell receptor beta chains from one sample sequenced in a study of control samples from healthy donors and cancer patients (TCRdb year 2020). The library was obtained by the immunoSEQ multiplex PCR assay. The clones in this table, taken by TCRdb from immuneACCESS, are in-frame only. Not every clone is retained; where verified, under half of the shortfall comes from an unresolved V gene, and the cause of the rest is unknown. Across this sample there are around 58,000 clones, with nearly 90% seen only once. Less than 4% of the sample is held by the ten biggest clonotypes. The specimen was blood. The receptor source for this set is a man between 50 and 59 years old in good health.

The V and J genes are TRBV19 and TRBJ1-5; the D gene is possibly TRBD1 (5 bases). Germline V gene lookup returns CDR1 LNHDA and CDR2 SQIVND (reference sequence). V shed 1 base and J shed 5 bases, with 12 bases lying between them. There are 15 residues in the CDR3. The chain's CDR3 is CASSIGDDSHQPQHF. For the CDR3, the DNA is TGTGCCAGTAGTATAGGCGATGACAGTCATCAGCCCCAGCATTTT.

The chain uses TRBV10-2 and TRBJ1-1; 7 bases are a match to TRBD1. This CDR3 spans 13 amino acids. V was pared by 5 bases and J by 4 bases, with 4 bases of the junction left unmatched. Germline V gene data show CDR1 as WSHSY and CDR2 as SAAADI. Here the CDR3 DNA reads TGCGCCAGCAGTCGACAGGGAGGCACTGAAGCTTTCTTT. Encoded protein: CASSRQGGTEAFF.

The chain carries TRBV7-9 and TRBJ1-1; D is undetermined. This CDR3 region has 12 residues. Trimming stripped 3 bases from V and 3 bases from J, with 5 bases between. The germline V gene has CDR1 SEHNR and CDR2 FQNEAQ (reference sequence). The CDR3 DNA follows: TGTGCCAGCAGCTTGTACGACACTGAAGCTTTCTTT. The encoded protein is CASSLYDTEAFF.

The genes are TRBV9 and TRBJ1-1, with D perhaps TRBD1 (5 bases). Germline CDR1 is SGDLS and CDR2 is YYNGEE. This CDR3 region has 14 residues. With 7 bases removed from V and 1 base from J, the gap between germline ends came to 14 bases. CDR3 sequence reads: CASGSGTANTEAFF. CDR3 DNA: TGTGCCAGCGGTTCCGGGACGGCGAACACTGAAGCTTTCTTT.

V is TRBV28 and J is TRBJ2-3, with 9 positions matching TRBD2. The length of the CDR3 is 14 residues. Germline V gene sequence: CDR1 MDHEN, CDR2 SYDVKM. Germline trimming cut 8 bases from V and 6 bases from J; bases unmatched to any gene: 9. In nucleotides, the CDR3 is TGTGCCAGCTCACGGCGGGAGGGCTGGGATACGCAGTATTTT. Protein: CASSRREGWDTQYF. Complete variable domain (other parts from reference TRBV28 and TRBJ2-3): DVKVTQSSRYLVKRTGEKVFLECVQDMDHENMFWYRQDPGLGLRLIYFSYDVKMKEKGDIPEGYSVSREKKERFSLILESASTNQTSMYLCASSRREGWDTQYFGPGTRLTVL.

The J gene is TRBJ2-7, the V gene TRBV5-1; TRBD1 agrees at 7 bases. The CDR3 has 15 residues. Germline V lookup: CDR1 SGHRS, CDR2 YFSETQ. J was trimmed by 2 bases and V by 5 bases; bases with no gene match: 10. CDR3 sequence reads: CASSLSGTAPYEQYF. The CDR3, as DNA: TGCGCCAGCAGTTTATCCGGGACAGCCCCCTACGAGCAGTACTTC.

This sequence joins TRBV9 and TRBJ2-3; 8 bases map to TRBD2. The V gene end was trimmed by 4 bases and the J gene end by 0 bases; junction bases not matched to a gene: 10. Germline-derived CDR1 and CDR2 are SGDLS and YYNGEE. This CDR3 spans 17 amino acids. The CDR3 region has the DNA TGTGCCAGCAGCCCTAGGGAACTAGCGGCTAGCACAGATACGCAGTATTTT. As protein: CASSPRELAASTDTQYF.

CDR3 loop: CASSLLGDTQYF. CDR3 bases: TGTGCCAGCAGTTTATTGGGTGATACGCAGTATTTT. J is TRBJ2-3 and V is TRBV27; D remains ambiguous. The V gene lost 1 base and the J gene lost 6 bases, with 5 bases spanning the gap. The germline CDR1 and CDR2 sequences are MNHEY and SMNVEV (reference sequence). This CDR3 has 12 residues.

V gene TRBV10-1 combines with J gene TRBJ2-7; 14 bases map to TRBD2. V was pared by 8 bases and J by 2 bases, with 14 bases of the junction left unmatched. Looked up from germline, CDR1 is WNHNN and CDR2 is SYGVQD (reference sequence). The CDR3 is made up of 18 amino acids. The CDR3 nucleotides read TGCGCCAGCCTAAGACCCGCGACTAGCGGGAGGGTCGCCTACGAGCAGTACTTC. Its protein is CASLRPATSGRVAYEQYF.

The genes are TRBV18 and TRBJ2-5, with D unclear. In germline, CDR1 is KGHSH, CDR2 LQKENI. CDR3 length: 12 amino acids. Trimming pared 4 bases from V and 1 base from J, leaving 4 bases between. CDR3 sequence (DNA): TGTGCCAGCTCACGGGTCCAAGAGACCCAGTACTTC. This translates into CASSRVQETQYF.

This chain links TRBV6-2 or TRBV6-3 with TRBJ1-5; no clear D. The CDR3 extends over 16 amino acids. Germline V gives CDR1 MNHEY, CDR2 SVGEGT. V gave up 4 bases and J gave up 9 bases, with 22 bases separating them. The CDR3 sequence is CASSFGHRTLARPQHF. DNA for the CDR3: TGTGCCAGCAGTTTTGGTCATAGGACCCTAGCACGGCCCCAGCATTTT.

The chain uses TRBV27 and TRBJ2-7, with 10 bases aligning to TRBD2. This CDR3 has 15 amino acids. CDR1 is MNHEY and CDR2 is SMNVEV in the germline V gene (reference sequence). Unmatched junction bases numbered 3, after V lost 1 base and J lost 3 bases. CDR3 sequence reads: CASSLLAGGFYEQYF. The CDR3 nucleotides are TGTGCCAGCAGTTTATTAGCGGGAGGTTTCTACGAGCAGTACTTC.

V is TRBV19 and J is TRBJ2-4, with 7 bases lining up with TRBD1. The germline CDR1 and CDR2 sequences are LNHDA and SQIVND (reference sequence). J gave up 3 bases and V 3 bases, and 5 bases lay outside the gene matches. The CDR3 runs to 15 residues. CDR3 bases: TGTGCCAGTAGTATTCTAGGGGGCGGCAAAAACATTCAGTACTTC. This sequence encodes CASSILGGGKNIQYF. Supplemented by reference TRBV19 and TRBJ2-4, the full variable domain reads DGGITQSPKYLFRKEGQNVTLSCEQNLNHDAMYWYRQDPGQGLRLIYYSQIVNDFQKGDIAEGYSVSREKKESFPLTVTSAQKNPTAFYLCASSILGGGKNIQYFGAGTRLSVL.

J is TRBJ2-7 and V is TRBV7-3; D is possibly TRBD1 (5 bases). Germline values: CDR1 SGHTA, CDR2 FQGTGA. This CDR3 is built from 18 residues. V lost 1 base and J 3 bases, leaving 22 bases between the germline ends. The CDR3 region has the DNA TGTGCCAGCAGCTTAAGGCTTGCAGGGAACGAAAACTACTACGAGCAGTACTTC. This sequence encodes CASSLRLAGNENYYEQYF.

The V call is TRBV7-2, the J call TRBJ2-7; 7 bases fit TRBD2. Trimming took 1 base from V and 3 from J; bases not matched to a gene: 3. Germline V lookup: CDR1 SGHTA, CDR2 FQGNSA. The CDR3 is 14 residues long. The CDR3 protein is CASSLVTSDYEQYF. In nucleotides, the CDR3 is TGTGCCAGCAGCTTAGTCACTAGCGACTACGAGCAGTACTTC.

V gene TRBV15 combines with J gene TRBJ2-6, with a tentative D call TRBD1 (6 bases). Per the germline V gene, CDR1 is LNHNV and CDR2 is YYDKDF (reference sequence). V gave up 3 bases and J gave up 4 bases, with 22 bases separating them. This CDR3 region has 19 residues. CDR3 loop: CATSRDPPGTPFGANVLTF. CDR3 coding DNA: TGTGCCACCAGCAGGGATCCCCCCGGGACACCCTTCGGGGCCAACGTCCTGACTTTC.

This clone has only one observation. The V and J genes are TRBV10-3 and TRBJ2-1; the match to TRBD2 covers 14 bases. V shed 5 bases and J 7 bases; nucleotides not matched to a gene: 4. Germline V gene lookup returns CDR1 ENHRY and CDR2 SYGVKD. The CDR3 has 15 amino acids. The CDR3 loop reads CAISPGLAGVNEQFF. Written as DNA, the CDR3 is TGTGCCATCAGTCCGGGACTAGCGGGAGTGAATGAGCAGTTCTTC.

The genes are TRBV28 and TRBJ2-7, with 7 bases matching TRBD1. Trimming took 7 bases from V and 2 from J; bases not matched to a gene: 5. The CDR3 runs to 13 residues. Germline-derived CDR1 and CDR2 are MDHEN and SYDVKM. The chain's CDR3 is CASILQGTYEQYF. CDR3 DNA sequence: TGTGCCAGCATACTACAGGGGACCTACGAGCAGTACTTC.

The rearrangement links TRBV5-1 to TRBJ2-3, with D unresolved. The CDR3 has 13 amino acids. The germline V and J ends were trimmed by 0 bases and 3 bases, with 5 bases remaining between them. Germline CDR1 is SGHRS and CDR2 is YFSETQ. Here the CDR3 reads CASSLGATDTQYF. For the CDR3, the DNA is TGCGCCAGCAGCTTGGGGGCGACAGATACGCAGTATTTT.

The gene calls are TRBV7-6 and TRBJ1-1; 8 nucleotides align to TRBD1. The V gene's germline CDR1 is SGHVS and CDR2 FNYEAQ. This CDR3 is 13 amino acids long. V lost 8 bases to trimming and J lost 5 bases; unmatched junction nucleotides: 7. CDR3 in amino acids: CASATGGGTEAFF. The CDR3 DNA sequence: TGTGCCAGCGCCACAGGGGGAGGGACTGAAGCTTTCTTT.

V usage is TRBV5-1 and J usage is TRBJ2-7; D not resolved. CDR3 length: 13 amino acids. V shed 0 bases and J shed 7 bases, with 11 bases lying between them. Germline-derived CDR1 and CDR2 are SGHRS and YFSETQ. CDR3 sequence (DNA): TGCGCCAGCAGCTTGGACGGGCCTCGGGAGCAGTACTTC. This sequence encodes CASSLDGPREQYF.

V usage is TRBV3-1 (or the pseudogene TRBV3-2) and J usage is TRBJ2-4; TRBD2 agrees at 9 bases. Trimming removed 4 bases from V and 3 bases from J; junction bases left unmatched: 10. From germline, CDR1 is LGHDT and CDR2 YNNKEL (reference sequence). The CDR3 runs 17 residues. Written as DNA, the CDR3 is TGTGCCAGCAGCCCCGGGGCTAGCGGGATACACAAAAACATTCAGTACTTC. Encoded protein: CASSPGASGIHKNIQYF.